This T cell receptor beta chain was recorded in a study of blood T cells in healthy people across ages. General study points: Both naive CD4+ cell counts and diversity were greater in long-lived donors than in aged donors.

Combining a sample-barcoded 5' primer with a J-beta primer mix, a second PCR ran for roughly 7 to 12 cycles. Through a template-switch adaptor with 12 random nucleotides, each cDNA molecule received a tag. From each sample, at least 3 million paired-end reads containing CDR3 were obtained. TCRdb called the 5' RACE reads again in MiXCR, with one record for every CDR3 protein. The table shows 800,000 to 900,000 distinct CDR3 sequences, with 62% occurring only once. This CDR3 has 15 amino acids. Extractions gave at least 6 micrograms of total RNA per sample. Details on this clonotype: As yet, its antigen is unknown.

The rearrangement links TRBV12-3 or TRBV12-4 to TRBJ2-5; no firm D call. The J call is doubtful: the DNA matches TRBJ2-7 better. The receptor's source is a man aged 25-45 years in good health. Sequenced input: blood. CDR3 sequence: CASSITPTAAYEQYF. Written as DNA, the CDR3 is TGTGCCAGCAGTATCACTCCCACCGCCGCGTACGAGCAGTACTTC.